This T cell receptor (beta chain) was found in a study of blood T cell repertoires in COVID-19 (dated by TCRdb to 2019 to 2021). General notes on the study: Samples from collaborators originated in the United States, Italy and Spain and spanned both the acute and convalescent phases of COVID-19. The prospective study material was composed of cDNA or gDNA derived from T cells, B-cell-depleted T cells, or PBMCs. Subjects who had been exposed to COVID-19, were actively infected with it, or had recovered from it provided the deeply sampled blood TCRbeta repertoires that made up the dataset. A freely available public database, intended as a resource for researchers studying the immune response to SARS-CoV-2, is where the repertoires were released. The samples were drawn from two sources: the first 160 participants of the ongoing ImmuneRACE study, and over 950 subjects contributed by 6 global collaborators. Sample metadata almost always included a de-identified subject ID, COVID-19 status, age in years and sex. Where available, HLA class I and class II types were taken from metadata supplied by the sample provider and were not determined by assay-based typing.

Study-level results and caveats: The amount of clinical and demographic metadata varied by source and participant and was provided uncurated.

Each collaborating institution followed its own protocols to collect whole blood in K2EDTA tubes. Collaborator samples were shipped for TCRbeta analysis as frozen whole blood, isolated PBMCs, or DNA extracted from either sample type. The immunoSEQ Assay, a bias-controlled multiplex PCR, was used to amplify TCRbeta CDR3 regions from genomic DNA. On the authors' methods: Nucleated cell counts per sample were estimated from amplification of reference gene primers within the assay. To quantify the absolute abundance of each unique TCRbeta CDR3 rearrangement, sequence reads were collapsed and filtered. Productive Simpson clonality was computed per sample as the square root of Simpson's diversity index over productive rearrangements. TCRdb took over this immuneACCESS table, retaining in-frame rearrangements with V and J assigned. Such tables are incomplete; in checked studies, under half of the missing clones stem from an unresolved V gene, and the remainder is unexplained. V and J calls and clone size are as listed in that table; D and trimming were resolved from the DNA. This sample is represented by 90,000 to 120,000 clones; 88% of them were singletons. Approximately 2.5% of the sample is in the top ten clones.

With regard to this clone: Its antigen has not been determined. Qualities for individual bases were not recorded, and no much larger clone is one base off.

What was sequenced was peripheral blood. The receptor comes from a human donor in a cohort sampled during active COVID-19.

The nucleotide sequence reads as follows: TGTGCCAGCAGCCCAACGAGGGGAAACACCATATATTTT. Its product reads: CASSPTRGNTIYF. Here the chain combines TRBV9 and TRBJ1-3; a confident D gene designation cannot be given. Sequences SGDLS (CDR1) and YYNGEE (CDR2) are obtained from the germline V gene. From its cysteine to its phenylalanine, the CDR3 spans 13 amino acids. The DNA shown is the 39-base CDR3, in frame from base 1. The V and J ends are trimmed by 4 bases and 4 bases, leaving 9 bases between them.